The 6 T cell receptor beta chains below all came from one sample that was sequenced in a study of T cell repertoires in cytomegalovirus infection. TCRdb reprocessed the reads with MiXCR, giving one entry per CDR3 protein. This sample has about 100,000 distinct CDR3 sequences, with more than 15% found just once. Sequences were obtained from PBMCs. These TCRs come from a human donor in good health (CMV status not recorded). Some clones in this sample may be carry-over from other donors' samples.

DNA for the CDR3: TGCAGCGTGGGGACAGGGGGCGCGGGCACTGAAGCTTTCTTT. As protein: CSVGTGGAGTEAFF. V gene TRBV29-1 combines with J gene TRBJ1-1; 12 bases are a match to TRBD1. Germline V gives CDR1 SQVTM, CDR2 ANQGSEA. The V and J ends lost 6 bases and 4 bases, in that order; junction bases with no gene match: 6. This CDR3 comprises 14 residues.

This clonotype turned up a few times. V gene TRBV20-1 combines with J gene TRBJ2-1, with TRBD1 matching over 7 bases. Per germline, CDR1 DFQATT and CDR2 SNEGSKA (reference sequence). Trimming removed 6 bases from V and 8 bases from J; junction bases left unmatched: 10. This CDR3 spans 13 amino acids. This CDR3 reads CSAAQGNQDEQFF. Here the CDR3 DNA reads TGCAGTGCCGCACAGGGGAACCAGGATGAGCAGTTCTTC.

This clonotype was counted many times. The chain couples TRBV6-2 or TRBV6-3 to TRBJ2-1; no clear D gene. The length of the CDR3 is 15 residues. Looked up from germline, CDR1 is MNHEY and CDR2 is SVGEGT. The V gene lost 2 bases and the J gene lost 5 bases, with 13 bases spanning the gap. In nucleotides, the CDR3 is TGTGCCAGCAGTTACAGGATAACCAACAACAATGAGCAGTTCTTC. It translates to CASSYRITNNNEQFF.

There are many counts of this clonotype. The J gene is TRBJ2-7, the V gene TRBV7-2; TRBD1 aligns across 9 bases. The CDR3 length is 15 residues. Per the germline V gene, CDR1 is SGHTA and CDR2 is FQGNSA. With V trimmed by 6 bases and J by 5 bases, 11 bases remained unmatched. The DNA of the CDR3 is TGTGCCAGCAGGCCTCGGGGACAGGGAATCCACGAGCAGTACTTC. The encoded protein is CASRPRGQGIHEQYF.

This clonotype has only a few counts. The CDR3 reads CASSPLKSSRDRVSGGELFF. In DNA, the CDR3 is TGTGCCAGCAGCCCACTAAAATCCTCCCGGGACAGGGTGTCGGGCGGGGAGCTGTTTTTT. V usage is TRBV11-2 and J usage is TRBJ2-2, with 9 nucleotides matching TRBD1. The CDR3 is 20 residues long. Unmatched junction bases numbered 23, after V lost 5 bases and J lost 7 bases. In germline, CDR1 is SGHAT, CDR2 FQNNGV.

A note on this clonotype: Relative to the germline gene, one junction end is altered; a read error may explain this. The CDR3 region is CASTLGASNTDTQYF. The CDR3 DNA reads as TGTGCCAGCACTTTAGGGGCTTCGAACACAGATACGCAGTATTTT. The chain links TRBV28 to TRBJ2-3; a possible D gene is TRBD1 (5 bases). CDR1 is MDHEN, CDR2 SYDVKM, per germline. The CDR3 totals 15 residues.